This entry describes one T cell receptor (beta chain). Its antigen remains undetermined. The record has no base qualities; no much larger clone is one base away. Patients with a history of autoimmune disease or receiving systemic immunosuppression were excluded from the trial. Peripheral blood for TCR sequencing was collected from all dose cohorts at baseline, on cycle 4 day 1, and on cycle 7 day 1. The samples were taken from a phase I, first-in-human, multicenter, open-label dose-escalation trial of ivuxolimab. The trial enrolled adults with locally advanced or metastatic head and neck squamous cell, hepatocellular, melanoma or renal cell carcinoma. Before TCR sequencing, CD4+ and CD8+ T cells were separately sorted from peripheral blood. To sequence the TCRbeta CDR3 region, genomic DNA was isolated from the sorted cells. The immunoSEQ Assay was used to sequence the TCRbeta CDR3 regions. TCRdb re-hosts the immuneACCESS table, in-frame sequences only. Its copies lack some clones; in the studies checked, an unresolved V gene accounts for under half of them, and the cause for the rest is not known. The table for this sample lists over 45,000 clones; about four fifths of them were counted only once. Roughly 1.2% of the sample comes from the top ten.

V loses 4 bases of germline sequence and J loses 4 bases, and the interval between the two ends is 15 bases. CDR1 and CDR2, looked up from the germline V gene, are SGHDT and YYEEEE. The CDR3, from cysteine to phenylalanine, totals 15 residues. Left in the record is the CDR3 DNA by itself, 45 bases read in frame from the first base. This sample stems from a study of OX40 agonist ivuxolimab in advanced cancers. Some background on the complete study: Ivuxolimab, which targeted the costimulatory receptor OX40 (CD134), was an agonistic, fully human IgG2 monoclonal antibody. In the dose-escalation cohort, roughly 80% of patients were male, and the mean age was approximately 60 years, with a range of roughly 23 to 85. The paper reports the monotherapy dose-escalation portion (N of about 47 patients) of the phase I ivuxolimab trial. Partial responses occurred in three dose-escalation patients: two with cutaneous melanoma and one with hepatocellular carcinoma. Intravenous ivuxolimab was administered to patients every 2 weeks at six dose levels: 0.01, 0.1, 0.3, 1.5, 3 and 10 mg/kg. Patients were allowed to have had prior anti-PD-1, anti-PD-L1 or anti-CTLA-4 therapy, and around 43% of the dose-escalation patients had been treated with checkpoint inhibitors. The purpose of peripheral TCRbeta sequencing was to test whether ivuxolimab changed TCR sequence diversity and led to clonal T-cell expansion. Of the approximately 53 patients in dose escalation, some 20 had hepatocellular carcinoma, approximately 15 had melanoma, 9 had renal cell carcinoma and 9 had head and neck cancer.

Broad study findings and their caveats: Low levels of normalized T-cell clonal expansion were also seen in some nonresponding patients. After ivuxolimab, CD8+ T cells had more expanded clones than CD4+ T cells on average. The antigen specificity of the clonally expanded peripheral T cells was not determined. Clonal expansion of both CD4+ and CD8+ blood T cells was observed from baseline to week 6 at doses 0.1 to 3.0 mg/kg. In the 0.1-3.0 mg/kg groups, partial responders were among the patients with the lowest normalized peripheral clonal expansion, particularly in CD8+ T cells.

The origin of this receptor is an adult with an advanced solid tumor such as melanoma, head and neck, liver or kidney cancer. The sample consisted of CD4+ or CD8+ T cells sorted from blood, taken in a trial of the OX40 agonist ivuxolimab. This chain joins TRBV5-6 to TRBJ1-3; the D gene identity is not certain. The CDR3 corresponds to CASSPRTRVGNTIYF. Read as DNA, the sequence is TGTGCCAGCAGCCCCAGGACTCGGGTAGGAAACACCATATATTTT.